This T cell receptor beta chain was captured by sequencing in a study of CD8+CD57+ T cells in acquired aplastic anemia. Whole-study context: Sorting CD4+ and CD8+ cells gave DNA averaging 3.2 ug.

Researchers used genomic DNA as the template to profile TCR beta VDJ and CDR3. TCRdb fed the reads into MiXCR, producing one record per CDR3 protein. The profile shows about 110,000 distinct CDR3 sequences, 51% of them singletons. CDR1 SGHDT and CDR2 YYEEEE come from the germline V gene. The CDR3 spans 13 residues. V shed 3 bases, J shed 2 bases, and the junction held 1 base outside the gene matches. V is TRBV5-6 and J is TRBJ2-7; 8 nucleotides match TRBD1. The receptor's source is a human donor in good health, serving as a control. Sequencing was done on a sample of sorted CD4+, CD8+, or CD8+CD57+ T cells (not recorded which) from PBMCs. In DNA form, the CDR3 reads TGTGCCAGCAGCTGGACAGGGACCTACGAGCAGTACTTC. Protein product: CASSWTGTYEQYF.